This T cell receptor beta chain originates from a study of T cells in Graves' hyperthyroidism and ophthalmopathy. The investigators amplified TCR beta CDR3 regions from RNA transcripts. RT-PCR in the first round (using the HTBI primer set) targeted the TCR CDR3. TCRdb re-called the multiplex PCR reads through MiXCR, storing one row per CDR3 protein. There are approximately 630,000 distinct CDR3 sequences in the sample; roughly 17% occur only once, and 3.5% to 4% lies in the top ten. CDR1 is GTSNPN, CDR2 SVGIG, per germline (reference sequence). This CDR3 has 14 residues. Trimming took 1 base from V and 4 from J, leaving 11 bases between them. Clinical symptoms, serum thyroxine and TRAb, thyroid ultrasound and orbital computed tomography together formed the diagnostic basis. The PBMCs studied were ones that came from 8.5 to 10 ml fresh peripheral blood.

The material sequenced was blood. J is TRBJ2-4 and V is TRBV30; tentatively, D is TRBD1 (6 bases). This receptor was obtained from a woman between 25 and 40 years old with Graves' hyperthyroidism. The CDR3 DNA reads TGTGCCTGGAGTGCCAGGACAGTTAAAAACATTCAGTACTTC. It codes for CAWSARTVKNIQYF. Filled out from reference TRBV30 and TRBJ2-4, the complete variable domain reads SQTIHQWPATLVQPVGSPLSLECTVEGTSNPNLYWYRQAAGRGLQLLFYSVGIGQISSEVPQNLSASRPQDRQFILSSKKLLLSDSGFYLCAWSARTVKNIQYFGAGTRLSVL.